This TCR beta chain was captured by sequencing in a study of blood T cell repertoires in COVID-19. Study as a whole: Sites across the United States, Italy and Spain contributed samples from acute and convalescent COVID-19. Nucleic acid was either cDNA or gDNA, and it came from T cells, B-cell-depleted T cells, or PBMCs.

Patients of the Seattle cohort, enrolled during active infection, were followed longitudinally. Authors' data handling: Cell counts per sample came from amplifying reference gene primers. Only in-frame clones appear in the TCRdb table, and some are missing; sequencing was by immunoSEQ multiplex PCR. V, J and clone size reflect that table, while D and trimming were determined from the DNA. The data contain 150,000 to 200,000 clones, about four fifths of them singletons. V was trimmed by 4 bases and J by 2 bases, leaving 10 bases between them. The CDR3 covers 13 residues. Germline-derived CDR1 and CDR2 are SGHNT and YYREEE (reference sequence).

This TCR was recovered from a woman aged 40 to 55 with COVID-19, enrolled during active disease. Sequencing was carried out using peripheral blood. This rearrangement joins TRBV5-4 to TRBJ2-7, with TRBD1 as a possible D gene (5 bases). This chain's CDR3 is CASSLPGPYEQYF. The CDR3 DNA sequence: TGTGCCAGCAGCCTTCCAGGGCCCTACGAGCAGTACTTC.